A selection of T cell receptor beta chains follows, all from one sample in a study of vaccination and CD4 T cells after COVID-19. TCRdb recomputed calls from the PCR reads with MiXCR, one row per CDR3 protein. The sample has roughly 15,000 distinct CDR3 sequences, roughly 55% seen once. No antigen has been assigned to these receptors. Material: CD4+ T cells from blood, cultured in vitro. These receptors came from a human donor who had recovered from COVID-19. The CDR3 runs from the conserved cysteine through the conserved F or W. D genes are given only for firm matches. Expanded clones get a size class; other rows say once, few or many, or leave the size out.

j_gene | abundance | d_gene | v_gene | CDR3aa | CDR3nt
TRBJ2-1 | NA | TRBD2 | TRBV7-9 | CASSREGNEQFF | TGTGCCAGCAGCCGGGAGGGCAATGAGCAGTTCTTC
TRBJ2-1 | few | NA | TRBV7-2 | CASSLGVREQFF | TGTGCCAGCAGCTTAGGGGTACGTGAGCAGTTCTTC
TRBJ2-7 | NA | TRBD2 | TRBV7-6 | CASSLGAGAYEQYF | TGTGCCAGCAGCTTAGGGGCGGGAGCTTACGAGCAGTACTTC
TRBJ1-1 | few | TRBD1 | TRBV20-1 | CSARRDRATEAFF | TGCAGTGCTAGGCGGGACAGGGCCACTGAAGCTTTCTTT
TRBJ2-1 | NA | TRBD2 | TRBV28 | CASRFPGLANNEQFF | TGTGCCAGCAGATTCCCGGGACTAGCGAACAATGAGCAGTTCTTC
TRBJ2-7 | NA | NA | TRBV18 | CASSPPDGGSSSYEQYF | TGTGCCAGCTCACCCCCGGATGGGGGATCAAGCTCCTACGAGCAGTACTTC
TRBJ1-2 | NA | NA | TRBV18 | CASSPSGGRNYGYTF | TGTGCCAGCTCGCCCTCGGGGGGACGAAACTATGGCTACACCTTC
TRBJ1-1 | once | NA | TRBV6-2/TRBV6-3 | CASSYYQGRGNTEAFF | TGTGCCAGCAGTTATTACCAGGGAAGAGGAAACACTGAAGCTTTCTTT
TRBJ2-1 | NA | NA | TRBV18 | CASSPEVYNEQFF | TGTGCCAGCTCACCTGAGGTTTACAATGAGCAGTTCTTC
TRBJ1-6 | NA | TRBD1 | TRBV28 | CASSFAGGTYNSPLHF | TGTGCCAGCAGTTTCGCAGGGGGGACCTATAATTCACCCCTCCACTTT
TRBJ1-1 | few | NA | TRBV5-1 | CASRLARAATEAFF | TGCGCCAGCAGGCTGGCCAGGGCCGCCACTGAAGCTTTCTTT
TRBJ1-2 | NA | TRBD1 | TRBV5-1 | CASSPGQGRYGYTF | TGCGCCAGCAGCCCGGGACAGGGACGGTATGGCTACACCTTC
TRBJ1-2 | NA | NA | TRBV30 | CAWSLGGLYGYTF | TGTGCCTGGAGTTTGGGGGGATTATATGGCTACACCTTC
TRBJ1-5 | NA | NA | TRBV28 | CASSLLAGARNQPQHF | TGTGCCAGCAGTTTATTAGCCGGAGCCCGCAATCAGCCCCAGCATTTT
TRBJ2-1 | NA | TRBD2 | TRBV2 | CASSPLSGGSLYNEQFF | TGTGCCAGCAGTCCCCTTAGCGGGGGGTCGCTATACAATGAGCAGTTCTTC
TRBJ2-1 | NA | TRBD2 | TRBV6-1 | CASRAGGSYNEQFF | TGTGCCAGCAGAGCGGGGGGCTCCTACAATGAGCAGTTCTTC
TRBJ2-5 | NA | NA | TRBV5-1 | CASSLRAGRETQYF | TGCGCCAGCAGCTTGAGGGCAGGGCGGGAGACCCAGTACTTC
TRBJ1-5 | NA | NA | TRBV24-1 | CATSDSNQPQHF | TGTGCCACCAGTGACAGCAATCAGCCCCAGCATTTT
TRBJ2-7 | large | NA | TRBV7-9 | CASSLQGGIGEQYF | TGTGCCAGCAGCTTGCAGGGTGGAATCGGGGAGCAGTACTTC
TRBJ2-7 | NA | NA | TRBV20-1 | CSARDTPGVSEQYF | TGCAGTGCTAGAGATACACCGGGAGTGAGCGAGCAGTACTTC
TRBJ1-1 | few | NA | TRBV18 | CASSPRARSTEAFF | TGTGCCAGCTCACCACGGGCGCGGAGCACTGAAGCTTTCTTT
TRBJ2-4 | NA | TRBD2 | TRBV6-1 | CASSTGGLAKNIQYF | TGTGCCAGCAGTACGGGGGGGCTAGCCAAAAACATTCAGTACTTC
TRBJ1-1 | NA | NA | TRBV20-1 | CSARWGTGVTEAFF | TGCAGTGCTAGATGGGGGACGGGGGTCACTGAAGCTTTCTTT
TRBJ2-7 | NA | NA | TRBV28 | CASSLWGEGPYEQYF | TGTGCCAGCAGTTTATGGGGCGAGGGGCCCTACGAGCAGTACTTC
TRBJ2-3 | NA | NA | TRBV6-5 | CASSSGYWGYTDTQYF | TGTGCCAGCAGTTCGGGATATTGGGGGTACACAGATACGCAGTATTTT
TRBJ2-2 | few | TRBD2 | TRBV5-1 | CASRQRGLAGNTGELFF | TGCGCCAGCAGACAACGCGGACTAGCGGGGAACACCGGGGAGCTGTTTTTT
TRBJ2-1 | NA | TRBD2 | TRBV2 | CASSERTSGGNEQFF | TGTGCCAGCAGTGAACGAACTAGCGGGGGCAATGAGCAGTTCTTC
TRBJ2-3 | NA | NA | TRBV10-3 | CATQGDGGRDTQYF | TGTGCCACCCAAGGGGATGGAGGGAGGGATACGCAGTATTTT
TRBJ1-5 | NA | NA | TRBV30 | CAWNGGNQPQHF | TGTGCCTGGAACGGGGGCAATCAGCCCCAGCATTTT
TRBJ1-6 | NA | NA | TRBV20-1 | CSARDSADSPLHF | TGCAGTGCCAGAGACAGCGCAGATTCACCCCTCCACTTT
TRBJ1-6 | NA | NA | TRBV7-2 | CASSFAGSGYNSPLHF | TGTGCCAGCAGCTTTGCCGGGTCAGGGTATAATTCACCCCTCCACTTT
TRBJ2-7 | NA | NA | TRBV2 | CASRESEISYEQYF | TGTGCCAGCAGGGAAAGTGAAATTTCCTACGAGCAGTACTTC
TRBJ2-5 | few | NA | TRBV2 | CASGSETQYF | TGTGCCAGCGGTTCGGAGACCCAGTACTTC
TRBJ2-1 | NA | NA | TRBV6-2/TRBV6-3 | CASIAVSYNEQFF | TGTGCCAGCATAGCGGTGTCCTACAATGAGCAGTTCTTC
TRBJ2-7 | NA | NA | TRBV20-1 | CSDGGTPPRSIGEQYF | TGCAGTGATGGCGGGACCCCACCCAGGTCCATAGGCGAGCAGTACTTC
TRBJ1-3 | NA | NA | TRBV20-1 | CSARVGSSGNTIYF | TGCAGTGCTAGAGTTGGCAGCTCTGGAAACACCATATATTTT
TRBJ2-7 | few | TRBD2 | TRBV20-1 | CSARPPSGITYEQYF | TGCAGTGCTAGACCTCCTAGCGGGATTACCTACGAGCAGTACTTC
TRBJ1-2 | NA | NA | TRBV29-1 | CSVALGGYTF | TGCAGCGTGGCACTTGGTGGCTACACCTTC
TRBJ1-5 | few | NA | TRBV20-1 | CSARVTQALNQPQHF | TGCAGTGCTAGAGTAACACAGGCATTAAATCAGCCCCAGCATTTT
TRBJ1-5 | NA | TRBD1 | TRBV4-1 | CASSQARQGQPQHF | TGCGCCAGCAGCCAAGCCCGACAGGGCCAGCCCCAGCATTTT
TRBJ2-5 | NA | NA | TRBV3-1 | CASSQFSGGQNQETQYF | TGTGCCAGCAGCCAGTTCTCAGGCGGGCAGAACCAAGAGACCCAGTACTTC
TRBJ1-5 | NA | TRBD1 | TRBV27 | CASRGTGERQPQHF | TGTGCCAGCAGGGGGACAGGGGAAAGACAGCCCCAGCATTTT
TRBJ2-1 | NA | NA | TRBV7-3 | CASSLNFGGAQGEQFF | TGTGCCAGCAGCTTAAACTTCGGCGGGGCCCAAGGGGAGCAGTTCTTC
TRBJ2-4 | NA | TRBD1 | TRBV6-2/TRBV6-3 | CASMTLTGKNIQYF | TGTGCCAGCATGACCTTGACAGGGAAAAACATTCAGTACTTC
TRBJ1-2 | NA | TRBD1 | TRBV7-9 | CASRPRTGDNYGYTF | TGTGCCAGCCGCCCCCGGACAGGGGATAACTATGGCTACACCTTC
TRBJ2-3 | NA | NA | TRBV10-1 | CASSLTRDTDTQYF | TGCGCCAGCAGTTTGACTCGGGACACAGATACGCAGTATTTT
TRBJ1-2 | NA | NA | TRBV28 | CASSFRIRYGYTF | TGTGCCAGCAGTTTTCGGATCCGCTATGGCTACACCTTC
TRBJ1-5 | NA | NA | TRBV11-2 | CASSLARGQPQHF | TGTGCCAGCAGCTTAGCCCGCGGTCAGCCCCAGCATTTT
TRBJ1-5 | NA | NA | TRBV7-9 | CASSSDLAGQPQHF | TGTGCCAGCAGCTCGGATCTCGCCGGCCAGCCCCAGCATTTT
TRBJ2-7 | medium-sized | NA | TRBV20-1 | CSAMRSLGNSYEQYF | TGCAGTGCGATGAGATCGTTGGGGAATTCCTACGAGCAGTACTTC
TRBJ1-6 | NA | NA | TRBV7-8 | CASSLYPLKTNSPLHF | TGTGCCAGCAGCTTATACCCATTGAAGACTAATTCACCCCTCCACTTT
TRBJ1-5 | few | NA | TRBV12-3/TRBV12-4 | CASNGHVDQPQHF | TGTGCCAGCAACGGACACGTGGATCAGCCCCAGCATTTT
TRBJ2-1 | NA | NA | TRBV25-1 | CASSEYRVNEQFF | TGTGCCAGCAGTGAATATAGGGTCAATGAGCAGTTCTTC